This T cell receptor (beta chain) emerged from a study of blood T cell dynamics during melanoma immunotherapy. Study details: Standard first-line treatment here was pembrolizumab or nivolumab plus ipilimumab in metastatic melanoma.

Time point noted: week 3, after first cycle of checkpoint inhibitor. Response was assessed by RECIST 1.1 at 12 weeks, except a couple of rapid progressors. Germline CDR1 and CDR2: SGHAT and FQNNGV. The V end lost 0 bases, the J end lost 5 bases, and 10 bases lay between the germline ends. CDR3 length equals 14 residues. The protocol was immunoSEQ multiplex PCR, while the TCRdb copy is restricted to in-frame clones and leaves out a portion. The repertoire holds about 7,600 clones, with around 85% as singletons. V is TRBV11-2 and J is TRBJ1-1; D not certain. The receptor comes from a human donor with melanoma. This material consisted of blood, taken from a patient treated with checkpoint blockade. CDR3 region: CASSLDGWGTEAFF. The CDR3 DNA is TGTGCCAGCAGCTTAGACGGTTGGGGTACTGAAGCTTTCTTT.